Below, 21 T cell receptor beta chains from the same sample are listed, as sequenced in a study of response to subunit inactivated influenza vaccine. TCRdb re-analysed the RT-PCR reads in MiXCR, keeping a single row per CDR3 protein. The sample has hundreds of thousands of distinct CDR3 sequences, approximately 11% seen once; the top ten hold about an eighth. The source was PBMCs from blood, collected about 40 days after vaccination. These receptors originate from a man in his forties or fifties who received an inactivated influenza vaccine.

This clonotype has only a few counts. The V call is TRBV20-1, the J call TRBJ1-5; a possible D gene is TRBD1 (5 bases). Germline CDR1 is DFQATT and CDR2 is SNEGSKA (reference sequence). Trimming cost V 3 bases and J 2 bases, with 14 bases left between them. The CDR3 sequence is 15 residues long. The CDR3 DNA is TGCAGTGCTAGCCCGGGCCGGGGCGGCAATCAGCCCCAGCATTTT. It is translated as CSASPGRGGNQPQHF.

This clonotype was picked up a small number of times. CDR3: CASSLETPSLWANVLTF. The CDR3 DNA is TGTGCCAGCAGCTTAGAGACACCTTCTCTCTGGGCCAACGTCCTGACTTTC. J is TRBJ2-6 and V is TRBV7-9; no reliable D call. This CDR3 is 17 amino acids long. The ends were cut back, 1 base at V and 5 bases at J, with 15 bases in the middle. Germline loops: CDR1 SEHNR, CDR2 FQNEAQ (reference sequence).

J is TRBJ2-3 and V is TRBV11-2, with D possibly TRBD2 on 6 matching bases. This CDR3 contains 21 residues. CDR1 and CDR2 (germline): SGHAT, FQNNGV. Trimming removed 5 bases at V and 6 bases at J, with 36 bases between. The CDR3 DNA is TGTGCCAGCAGCACCCCGGGGGACCGCGATTCCTTCAACCTACCGTTCGATACGCAGTATTTT. It codes for CASSTPGDRDSFNLPFDTQYF.

The chain links TRBV18 to TRBJ2-7; weak D call: TRBD1 (5 bases). This CDR3 comprises 11 residues. Trimming left V 4 bases short and J 5 bases short, with 6 bases between. In germline, CDR1 is KGHSH, CDR2 LQKENI. The CDR3: CASSQTDEQYF. CDR3 coding DNA: TGTGCCAGCTCACAGACAGACGAGCAGTACTTC.

The chain employs TRBV19 and TRBJ1-1; TRBD1 is a possible D gene (5 bases). V lost 5 bases to trimming and J lost 1 base, with 11 bases between them. The CDR3 contains 14 residues. Germline lookup yields CDR1 LNHDA and CDR2 SQIVND (reference sequence). CDR3 protein: CASSPTRGNTEAFF. The CDR3 DNA sequence: TGTGCCAGTAGTCCGACGAGGGGGAACACTGAAGCTTTCTTT. The full variable domain, its missing parts supplied by reference TRBV19 and TRBJ1-1, is DGGITQSPKYLFRKEGQNVTLSCEQNLNHDAMYWYRQDPGQGLRLIYYSQIVNDFQKGDIAEGYSVSREKKESFPLTVTSAQKNPTAFYLCASSPTRGNTEAFFGQGTRLTVV.

This clonotype was seen repeatedly, ten times or more. The chain employs TRBV11-2 and TRBJ2-1; D is uncertain. In germline, CDR1 is SGHAT, CDR2 FQNNGV. The CDR3 extends over 15 amino acids. Deletions cut 3 bases from V and 0 bases from J, with 9 bases between. CDR3 DNA: TGTGCCAGCAGCTTTGAGGCCCTCTCCTACAATGAGCAGTTCTTC. Translating gives CASSFEALSYNEQFF.

This clonotype came up a few times. J is TRBJ1-1 and V is TRBV28, with 8 bases aligning to TRBD1. The CDR3 has 13 amino acids. The V gene's germline CDR1 is MDHEN and CDR2 SYDVKM. The J segment lost 2 bases and the V segment lost 8 bases, leaving 4 bases of the junction unmatched. The CDR3 DNA reads as TGTGCCAGCGTAGGACAGGGAAACACTGAAGCTTTCTTT. It yields the protein CASVGQGNTEAFF.

There are a few counts of this clonotype. This chain's CDR3 is CAISASGREKLFF. DNA for the CDR3: TGTGCCATCAGTGCCTCTGGACGGGAAAAACTGTTTTTT. The chain employs TRBV10-3 and TRBJ1-4; no firm D call. The CDR3 sequence is 13 residues long. V lost 4 bases and J lost 8, with 11 bases in between. Germline lookup yields CDR1 ENHRY and CDR2 SYGVKD.

The rearrangement uses TRBV5-5 and TRBJ2-2; D unclear. The V end lost 1 base, the J end lost 4 bases, and 11 bases lay between the germline ends. The CDR3 has 15 residues. Germline CDR1 is SGHKS and CDR2 is YYEKEE (reference sequence). This CDR3 is CASSLLGGVTGELFF. The CDR3 DNA sequence: TGTGCCAGCAGCTTGTTAGGCGGTGTCACCGGGGAGCTGTTTTTT.

This clonotype showed up just a few times. The chain employs TRBV7-8 and TRBJ2-1; D not resolved. This CDR3 has 15 residues. Per germline, CDR1 SGHVS and CDR2 FQNEAQ. V was clipped by 8 bases and J by 2 bases, with 16 bases between them. CDR3 region: CASARTGQPYNEQFF. DNA for the CDR3: TGTGCCAGCGCTAGGACCGGGCAGCCCTACAATGAGCAGTTCTTC.

This clonotype was seen ten or more times. The chain links TRBV20-1 to TRBJ1-5; 8 bases line up with TRBD1. The V segment lost 6 bases and the J segment 2 bases; nucleotides outside the gene matches: 3. Looked up from germline, CDR1 is DFQATT and CDR2 is SNEGSKA (reference sequence). The CDR3 is made up of 13 amino acids. The CDR3: CSAGRGRNQPQHF. The CDR3, as DNA: TGCAGTGCGGGCAGGGGGCGCAATCAGCCCCAGCATTTT.

The chain carries TRBV7-2 and TRBJ2-7; 8 bases fit TRBD1. The germline V gene has CDR1 SGHTA and CDR2 FQGNSA. J was trimmed by 5 bases and V by 1 base; bases with no gene match: 10. The CDR3 length is 16 residues. The DNA of the CDR3 is TGTGCCAGCAGCTTAGTCTACAGGGGGAAGGGGAACGAGCAGTACTTC. Amino acid sequence: CASSLVYRGKGNEQYF.

The chain uses TRBV12-3 or TRBV12-4 and TRBJ1-1; D might be TRBD1 (5 bases). V was shortened by 3 bases and J by 1 base, with 9 bases between the two germline ends. This CDR3 has 14 residues. In nucleotides, the CDR3 is TGTGCCAGCAGTTTTTCTGGGGGGAACACTGAAGCTTTCTTT. The encoded protein is CASSFSGGNTEAFF.

This clonotype showed up many times. CDR3 nucleotides: TGTGCCAGCAGCTTAGGGGCTACCCGAGACGAGCAGTACTTC. This translates into CASSLGATRDEQYF. The chain joins TRBV7-2 to TRBJ2-7; the D is unclear. The CDR3 is 14 amino acids. Trimming left V 1 base short and J 5 bases short, with 12 bases between. The germline CDR1 and CDR2 sequences are SGHTA and FQGNSA.

The rearrangement joins TRBV28 to TRBJ2-7; tentative D call: TRBD2 (7 bases). Germline CDR1 and CDR2: MDHEN and SYDVKM. Between the trimmed V and J ends, which lost 3 bases and 4 bases, there was a span of 16 bases. The CDR3 contains 15 residues. The CDR3 region is CASSFDGGARYEQYF. CDR3 nucleotides: TGTGCCAGCAGTTTCGATGGGGGGGCTAGGTACGAGCAGTACTTC.

This clonotype was seen at least ten times. The chain links TRBV11-2 to TRBJ2-5, with unresolved D. The length of the CDR3 is 12 residues. Germline CDR1 SGHAT, CDR2 FQNNGV. V was trimmed by 4 bases and J by 0 bases, leaving 3 bases between them. CDR3 DNA sequence: TGTGCCAGCAGCTCCTACCAAGAGACCCAGTACTTC. This sequence encodes CASSSYQETQYF.

V gene TRBV7-9 combines with J gene TRBJ2-7; D is unresolved. Germline CDR1 reads SEHNR; CDR2 reads FQNEAQ (reference sequence). Trimming shortened V by 4 bases and J by 5 bases, and 12 bases separated the two germline ends. The CDR3 contains 13 residues. CDR3 sequence: CASSSSLRHEQYF. The CDR3 coding sequence is TGTGCCAGCAGCTCCTCGCTGCGCCACGAGCAGTACTTC.

There are many counts of this clonotype. The chain combines TRBV12-3 or TRBV12-4 with TRBJ1-4, with D perhaps matching TRBD1 (6 bases). The CDR3 consists of 13 residues. V was clipped by 6 bases and J by 7 bases, with 12 bases between them. CDR3 in DNA: TGTGCCAGCAGAAACGGAGGGGGTGAAAAACTGTTTTTT. As protein: CASRNGGGEKLFF.

This clonotype was seen many times. V gene TRBV15 combines with J gene TRBJ2-1, with TRBD1 matching over 10 bases. Germline CDR1 is LNHNV and CDR2 is YYDKDF (reference sequence). The CDR3 sequence is 16 residues long. The trim removed 0 bases at V and 9 bases at J, leaving 8 bases unmatched. The CDR3 is CATSRDLGTGVGEQFF. The CDR3 nucleotides read TGTGCCACCAGCAGAGATCTGGGGACAGGGGTTGGTGAGCAGTTCTTC.

The gene calls are TRBV20-1 and TRBJ2-3; TRBD1 agrees at 7 bases. Per germline, CDR1 DFQATT and CDR2 SNEGSKA (reference sequence). The CDR3 is made up of 13 amino acids. The CDR3 nucleotides are TGCAGCCCGACCAAGGGGGCCCGGGATACGCAGTATTTT. Amino acid sequence: CSPTKGARDTQYF.

Details on this clonotype: A much more abundant neighbour one base away suggests this may be a read error. The rearrangement links TRBV3-1 to TRBJ1-5; tentatively, D is TRBD1 (5 bases). V was trimmed by 4 bases and J by 5 bases, leaving 9 bases between them. The CDR3 contains 13 residues. Germline values: CDR1 LGHDT, CDR2 YNNKEL (reference sequence). CDR3 DNA sequence: TGTGCCAGCAGCCCCGACAGCGATCAGCCCCAGCATTTT. Translated, it gives CASSPDSDQPQHF. The whole variable domain, remainder taken from reference TRBV3-1 and TRBJ1-5, is DTAVSQTPKYLVTQMGNDKSIKCEQNLGHDTMYWYKQDSKKFLKIMFSYNNKELIINETVPNRFSPKSPDKAHLNLHINSLELGDSAVYFCASSPDSDQPQHFGDGTRLSIL.